Below, one T cell receptor (beta chain) is given with its context. Time point noted: pre-sensitization, week 0. The treatment: therapeutic diphenylcyclopropenone sensitization with weekly scalp DPC. Donors, patients with alopecia ranging from 18 to 70 years old and judged suitable for DPC, provided samples. The library labeled individual cDNA molecules by adding unique molecular identifiers to them. MiXCR was run by TCRdb on the RACE reads, yielding one entry per CDR3 protein. Of more than 150,000 distinct CDR3 sequences in the sample, around 30% are singletons; the top ten hold just under 3%. This record belongs to a study of human T cells and chemical hapten exposure. The wider study: From small differences in pooled library volume came most of the variation in per-sample TCR yields.

The sequence derives from a woman in her twenties or thirties with alopecia areata. Some clones in this sample may be carry-over from other donors' samples. The sample was whole blood, taken in connection with sensitization to the hapten diphenylcyclopropenone (DPC).

The CDR3 region has the DNA TGTGCCAGCAGCGTGAACCCTGGACAATACAATGAGCAGTTCTTC. Translating it yields CASSVNPGQYNEQFF. The rearrangement joins TRBV9 to TRBJ2-1; possibly TRBD1 for D (5 bases). Trimming left V 2 bases short and J 4 bases short, with 13 bases between. CDR1 and CDR2 (germline): SGDLS, YYNGEE. This CDR3 spans 15 amino acids.